The clone carrying this T cell receptor (beta chain) was picked up one time. The antigen remains unidentified. The source of the sample is a study of OX40 agonist ivuxolimab in advanced cancers. Study-level findings and limits: Determination of antigen specificity was not performed for the expanded peripheral T cells.

V dropped 0 bases and J dropped 5 bases, with 12 bases sitting between them. The CDR3 sequence is 15 residues long. Per the germline V gene, CDR1 is LGHNA and CDR2 is YNFKEQ. Repertoires were generated with immunoSEQ multiplex PCR, while TCRdb's copy carries only in-frame clones and drops some. This table holds approximately 58,000 clones, around 84% found once. The chain has TRBV4-2 and TRBJ2-3; D remains ambiguous. Sequences were derived from CD4+ or CD8+ T cells sorted from blood, sampled in a trial of the OX40 agonist ivuxolimab. The receptor was derived from an adult with an advanced solid tumor such as melanoma, head and neck, liver or kidney cancer. CDR3 DNA sequence: TGTGCCAGCAGCCAAGACGGCACTACGAGAGATACGCAGTATTTT. This encodes CASSQDGTTRDTQYF.